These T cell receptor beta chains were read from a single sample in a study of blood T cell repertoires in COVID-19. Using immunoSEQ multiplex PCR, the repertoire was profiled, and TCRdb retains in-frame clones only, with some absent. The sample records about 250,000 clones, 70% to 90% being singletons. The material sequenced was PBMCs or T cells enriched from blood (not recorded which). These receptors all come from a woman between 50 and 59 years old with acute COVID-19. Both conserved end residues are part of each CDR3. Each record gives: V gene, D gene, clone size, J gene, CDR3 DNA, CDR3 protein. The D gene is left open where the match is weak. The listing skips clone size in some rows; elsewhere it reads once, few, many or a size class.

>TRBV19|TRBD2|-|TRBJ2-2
TGTGCCAGTAGTATAGATCCGTTCAGCGGGGGAAACACCGGGGAGCTGTTTTTT
CASSIDPFSGGNTGELFF
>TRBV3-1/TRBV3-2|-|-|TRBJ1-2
TGTGCCAGCAGCCAGGGGGACATTCATGGCTACACCTTC
CASSQGDIHGYTF
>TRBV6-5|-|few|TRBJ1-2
TGTGCCAGCAGTTACGCACAGGGACGAGATGGCTACACCTTC
CASSYAQGRDGYTF
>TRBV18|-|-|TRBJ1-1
TGTGCCAGCTCACCACCCAACGAGGGCCCGGGCCCTGAAGCTTTCTTT
CASSPPNEGPGPEAFF
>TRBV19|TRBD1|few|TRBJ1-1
TGTGCCAGTAGTATGTTCAGCGGACAGGGGAACACTGAAGCTTTCTTT
CASSMFSGQGNTEAFF
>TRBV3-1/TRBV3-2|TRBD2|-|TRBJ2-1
TGTGCCAGCAGCCTAGCGGGGGGCTACAATGAGCAGTTCTTC
CASSLAGGYNEQFF
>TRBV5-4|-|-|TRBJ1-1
TGTGCCAGCAGCGGAGCGGGACCCTTCATCACTGAAGCTTTCTTT
CASSGAGPFITEAFF
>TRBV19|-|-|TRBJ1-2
TGTGCCAGTAAAGCGGGATTTGGCTACACCTTC
CASKAGFGYTF
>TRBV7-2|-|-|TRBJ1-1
TGTGCCAGCAGCTCCCAATGGAACACTGAAGCTTTCTTT
CASSSQWNTEAFF
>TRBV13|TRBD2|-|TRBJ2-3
TGTGCCAGCCGCGCTAATATAGCGGGGTTAGATACGCAGTATTTT
CASRANIAGLDTQYF
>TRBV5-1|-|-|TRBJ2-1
TGCGCCAGCAGCTTGCCCCGGGACTCCGACAATGAGCAGTTCTTC
CASSLPRDSDNEQFF
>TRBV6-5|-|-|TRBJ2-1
TGTGCCAGCAGTTACTCTGGGGCTACCTACAATGAGCAGTTCTTC
CASSYSGATYNEQFF
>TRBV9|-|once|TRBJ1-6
TGTGCCAGCAGCGTAGATGAGGGTCGGAATTCACCCCTCCACTTT
CASSVDEGRNSPLHF
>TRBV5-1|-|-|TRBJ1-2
TGCGCCAGCAGCGTTCACCCAGGGCAGGGTACAAATGGCTACACCTTC
CASSVHPGQGTNGYTF
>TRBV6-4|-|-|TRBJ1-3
TGTGCCAGCAGTGTCCACAGGAACTCTGGAAACACCATATATTTT
CASSVHRNSGNTIYF
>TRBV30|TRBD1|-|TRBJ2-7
TGTGCCTGGAGTCCTACCGGGACAGGGGGCTTGTACGAGCAGTACTTC
CAWSPTGTGGLYEQYF
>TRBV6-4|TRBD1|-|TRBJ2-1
TGTGCCAGCAGTGAAACCGGGGGACAGGGCTTGAATGAGCAGTTCTTC
CASSETGGQGLNEQFF
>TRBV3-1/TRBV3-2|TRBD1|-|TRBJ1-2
TGTGCCAGCAGCCACTTTGGACAGGGCCCTTGGGGCTACACCTTC
CASSHFGQGPWGYTF
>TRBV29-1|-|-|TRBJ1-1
TGCAGCTCAGATGGGGGACTGCTGGGCACTGAAGCTTTCTTT
CSSDGGLLGTEAFF
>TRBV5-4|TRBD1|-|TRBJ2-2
TGTGCCAGCAGCATTCCAGGGGGCTATAACACCGGGGAGCTGTTTTTT
CASSIPGGYNTGELFF
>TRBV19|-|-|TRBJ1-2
TGTGCCAGTAGTCCCATCGGGGAAGCTAACTATGGCTACACCTTC
CASSPIGEANYGYTF